In its sample, the clone carrying this T cell receptor beta chain was seen a few times. Its antigen is not known. The junction does not match germline at one end; this may be a read error. Together with a sample-barcoded 5' primer, a J-beta primer mix was included in a second PCR lasting about 7 to 12 cycles. TCRdb reanalysed the 5' RACE reads using MiXCR and keeps one entry per CDR3 protein. Of about 650,000 distinct CDR3 sequences listed, approximately 52% are singletons. The CDR3 is 15 residues long. From germline, CDR1 is SGHAT and CDR2 FQNNGV. The entry originates in a study of blood T cells in healthy people across ages. Study outcomes and limitations: The unsorted PBMCs prevented any conclusive comparison of naive versus antigen-experienced cells.

V and J are TRBV11-2 and TRBJ2-1; TRBD2 matches 8 bases. Sequenced: blood. The receptor was derived from a woman of 80 years or more in good health. The CDR3 here is CAGSSKGSGIGEQFF. The CDR3 bases are TGTGCCGGCAGCTCGAAGGGTAGCGGGATTGGTGAGCAGTTCTTC.